This is a list of T cell receptor beta chains from one sample in a study of T cell responses to AZD1222 COVID-19 vaccine. Sequencing used immunoSEQ multiplex PCR; TCRdb keeps in-frame clones, though not all of them. The top ten hold approximately 9.2% of the sample, which has around 120,000 clones, roughly 90% seen once. The source was peripheral blood, collected on day 0 of AZD1222 vaccination. The origin of the receptors is an adult in good health. Both conserved end residues are trimmed from each CDR3. The order of the fields is J gene, V gene, CDR3 protein.

J: TRBJ1-2
V: TRBV4-3
CDR3: ASSPRINRGYT

J: TRBJ1-4
V: TRBV2
CDR3: ASRAGSTNEKLF

J: TRBJ2-1
V: TRBV3-1/TRBV3-2
CDR3: ASSQDRLAREQF

J: TRBJ1-3
V: TRBV19
CDR3: ASSTALTGGNTIY

J: TRBJ2-1
V: TRBV7-3
CDR3: ASSLGDRVNEQF

J: TRBJ1-2
V: TRBV2
CDR3: ASSAQGLIYGYT

J: TRBJ2-1
V: TRBV7-2
CDR3: ASSTGPGNEQF

J: TRBJ2-7
V: TRBV3-1/TRBV3-2
CDR3: ASSQRESSYEQY

J: TRBJ2-7
V: TRBV5-1
CDR3: ASSLGAVSDLDYEQY

J: TRBJ2-5
V: TRBV15
CDR3: ATSRFSGTSGGVVHETQY

J: TRBJ2-2
V: TRBV7-3
CDR3: ASSLGGGYTGELF

J: TRBJ2-4
V: TRBV19
CDR3: ATKSGGASAKNIQY

J: TRBJ1-2
V: TRBV12-3/TRBV12-4
CDR3: ASSFNSNYGYT

J: TRBJ1-4
V: TRBV7-2
CDR3: ASSLQRNEKLF

J: TRBJ2-2
V: TRBV28
CDR3: ASSPHPWTDNTGELF

J: TRBJ1-2
V: TRBV27
CDR3: ASSFLGPERDSYGYT

J: TRBJ1-2
V: TRBV9
CDR3: ASSVNYLDANYGYT

J: TRBJ1-5
V: TRBV29-1
CDR3: SVEVCQFYSNQPQH

J: TRBJ2-1
V: TRBV2
CDR3: ASSERAGQGAREQF

J: TRBJ1-1
V: TRBV7-9
CDR3: ASSLRGTEAF

J: TRBJ2-3
V: TRBV6-5
CDR3: ASRTALSTDTQY

J: TRBJ1-5
V: TRBV6-2/TRBV6-3
CDR3: ASSYKGVGNQPQH

J: TRBJ2-7
V: TRBV2
CDR3: ASSEVTLSSYEQY

J: TRBJ1-6
V: TRBV7-9
CDR3: ASSFRGSPLH

J: TRBJ1-1
V: TRBV19
CDR3: ASIRDPNTEAF

J: TRBJ1-5
V: TRBV11-1
CDR3: ASSSSTAGQPQH

J: TRBJ2-5
V: TRBV6-5
CDR3: ASSYQGGEQETQY

J: TRBJ1-2
V: TRBV5-5
CDR3: ASRLGPSNNYGYT

J: TRBJ2-2
V: TRBV5-5
CDR3: ASSFGLAGVAGELF

J: TRBJ2-7
V: TRBV4-1
CDR3: ASSQDGGAAFSYEQY

J: TRBJ2-3
V: TRBV7-2
CDR3: ASSLYGFRQGIYTDTQY

J: TRBJ1-4
V: TRBV30
CDR3: AWSKPNEKLF

J: TRBJ1-5
V: TRBV5-8
CDR3: ASSLEGGPYQPQH

J: TRBJ2-7
V: TRBV7-9
CDR3: ASSPYALGPQGSP

J: TRBJ1-5
V: TRBV7-2
CDR3: ASSQLMGRYDSNQPQH

J: TRBJ1-2
V: TRBV4-2
CDR3: ASSQDHYGYT

J: TRBJ2-7
V: TRBV30
CDR3: AWSPPGLNSYEQY

J: TRBJ2-3
V: TRBV2
CDR3: ASSGTSSTDTQY

J: TRBJ1-5
V: TRBV19
CDR3: ASSIGRGASNQPQH

J: TRBJ2-7
V: TRBV2
CDR3: ASSDRDRIYEQY

J: TRBJ2-5
V: TRBV24-1
CDR3: ATRAGWREEETQY

J: TRBJ2-1
V: TRBV7-9
CDR3: ASSLARGRAGDEQF

J: TRBJ1-5
V: TRBV18
CDR3: ASSPQGAISNQPQH

J: TRBJ2-7
V: TRBV5-1
CDR3: ASSLASGNPSSYEQY

J: TRBJ1-1
V: TRBV7-2
CDR3: ASSLRTNTEAF

J: TRBJ1-2
V: TRBV6-6
CDR3: ASLDRDSNYGYT

J: TRBJ2-1
V: TRBV29-1
CDR3: SVEGRTGANEQF

J: TRBJ1-3
V: TRBV14
CDR3: ASSQRSLKAGNTIY

J: TRBJ1-2
V: TRBV7-3
CDR3: ASSPSGRDGYT

J: TRBJ2-3
V: TRBV7-9
CDR3: ASSLGRGKPTDTQY

J: TRBJ2-5
V: TRBV27
CDR3: ASSPSINYILAGEMETQY

J: TRBJ2-7
V: TRBV7-6
CDR3: ASSLGESYEQY

J: TRBJ1-3
V: TRBV19
CDR3: ASSTGQGPGNTIY

J: TRBJ2-3
V: TRBV12-3/TRBV12-4
CDR3: ASKRPSTDTQY

J: TRBJ1-2
V: TRBV5-1
CDR3: ASSSTQGAGYGYT

J: TRBJ2-3
V: TRBV4-3
CDR3: ASSQAWTSGRRYTDTQY

J: TRBJ2-1
V: TRBV9
CDR3: ASSTRGGDEQF

J: TRBJ2-3
V: TRBV5-5
CDR3: ASSLAGGGVTDTQY

J: TRBJ2-1
V: TRBV6-5
CDR3: ASSYNSRAPKNEQF